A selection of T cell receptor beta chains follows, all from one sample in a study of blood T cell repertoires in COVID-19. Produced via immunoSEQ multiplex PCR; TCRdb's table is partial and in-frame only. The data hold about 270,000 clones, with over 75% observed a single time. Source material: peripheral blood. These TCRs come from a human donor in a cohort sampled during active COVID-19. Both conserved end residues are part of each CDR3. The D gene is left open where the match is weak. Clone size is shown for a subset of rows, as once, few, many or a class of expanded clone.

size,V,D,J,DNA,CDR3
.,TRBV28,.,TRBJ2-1,TGTGCCACCGGAGGGACTCCCCCCTACAATGAGCAGTTCTTC,CATGGTPPYNEQFF
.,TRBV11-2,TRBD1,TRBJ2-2,TGTGCCAGCAGCCGACAGGGTTCATCTCCCGGGGAGCTGTTTTTT,CASSRQGSSPGELFF
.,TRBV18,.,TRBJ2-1,TGTGCCAGCTCACGGGGGGAAGCACACAATGAGCAGTTCTTC,CASSRGEAHNEQFF
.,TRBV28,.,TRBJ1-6,TGTGCCAGCAGCGCCAACCCGGGTATAAATTCACCCCTCCACTTT,CASSANPGINSPLHF
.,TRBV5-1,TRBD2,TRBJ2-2,TGCGCCAGCAGCCCCGGCGGAGCGGGAGAGCTGTTTTTT,CASSPGGAGELFF
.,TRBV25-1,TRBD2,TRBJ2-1,TGTGCCAGCAGTGAATCTGGTAGCGGGAGCTATGAGCAGTTCTTC,CASSESGSGSYEQFF
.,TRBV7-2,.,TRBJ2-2,TGTGCCAGCAGCTTAGCGGGAGGACGAACCGGGGAGCTGTTTTTT,CASSLAGGRTGELFF
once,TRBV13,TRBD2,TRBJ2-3,TGTGCCAGCAGTATTGGACTAGCGGGAGGTGGGAATACGCAGTATTTT,CASSIGLAGGGNTQYF
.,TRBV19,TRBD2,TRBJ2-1,TGTGCCAGTAGTGCCAGCGGGAGAACCTACAATGAGCAGTTCTTC,CASSASGRTYNEQFF
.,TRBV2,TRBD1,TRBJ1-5,TGTGCCAGCAGTGATAGGACAGGGAATCAGCCCCAGCATTTT,CASSDRTGNQPQHF
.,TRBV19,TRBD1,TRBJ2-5,TGTGCCAGTAGATCCCGGGGGACAGGGGGTGAGACCCAGTACTTC,CASRSRGTGGETQYF
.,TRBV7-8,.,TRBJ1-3,TGTGCCAGCAGCTTAATGGGGAGGGGGATCTCTGGAAACACCATATATTTT,CASSLMGRGISGNTIYF
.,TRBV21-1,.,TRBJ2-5,TGTGCCAGCAGCAAAGGCCACCTTTTCTCACCCACAGGCAGGGAAGGAGAGACCCAGTACTTC,CASSKGHLFSPTGREGETQYF
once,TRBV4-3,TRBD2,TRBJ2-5,TGCGCCAGCAGCCAAGATCCATGGTCTCCTCTTTCGTGGCGGGAGCAAGAGACCCAGTACTTC,CASSQDPWSPLSWREQETQYF
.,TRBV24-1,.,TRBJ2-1,TGTGCCACCAGTGATTTTGGAGGGCGTGAGCAGTTCTTC,CATSDFGGREQFF
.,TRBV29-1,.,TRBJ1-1,TGCAGCGTCAAGCAGGCAGAAGGCACTGAAGCTTTCTTT,CSVKQAEGTEAFF
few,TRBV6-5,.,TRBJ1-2,TGTGCCAGCAGTTACTCTATCGACTATGGCTACACCTTC,CASSYSIDYGYTF
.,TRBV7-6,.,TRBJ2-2,TGTGCCAGCAGCTTATCAGGGGAAATCCCCGGGGAGCTGTTTTTT,CASSLSGEIPGELFF
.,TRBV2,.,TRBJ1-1,TGTGCCAGCAGTGATCAATCGGGTTTTGCCACGACGCATCGAGCTTTCTTT,CASSDQSGFATTHRAFF
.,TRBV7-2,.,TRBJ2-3,TGTGCCAGCAGCTCCCCGAGGAAGAGGCATACGCAGTATTTT,CASSSPRKRHTQYF
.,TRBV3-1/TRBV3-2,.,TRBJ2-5,TGTGCCAGCAGCCCTTTTTCCGAGACCCAGTACTTC,CASSPFSETQYF
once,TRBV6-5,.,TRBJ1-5,TGTGCCAGCAGCCCCAACTTTAGTCGTCGGGCCCAGCATTTT,CASSPNFSRRAQHF
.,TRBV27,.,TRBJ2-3,TGTGCCAGCAGTTTATCTCCCATCCTGGGGGGAGGCCTTCATACGCAGTATTTT,CASSLSPILGGGLHTQYF
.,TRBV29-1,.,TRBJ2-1,TGCAGCGTTGCAACCCTAGCGCTTATCAATGGCAATGAGCAGTTCTTC,CSVATLALINGNEQFF
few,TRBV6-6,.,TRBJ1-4,TGTGCCAGCAGTTATGCGCGAGGGAGATCTAATGAAAAACTGTTTTTT,CASSYARGRSNEKLFF
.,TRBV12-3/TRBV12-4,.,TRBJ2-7,TGTGCCAGCAGAAACGGGATTTCCTACGAGCAGTACTTC,CASRNGISYEQYF
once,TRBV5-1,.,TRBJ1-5,TGCGCCAGCAGCTTTGGAGGGGAGAGCAATCAGCCCCAGCATTTT,CASSFGGESNQPQHF
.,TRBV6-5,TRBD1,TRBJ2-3,TGTGCCACTAGGGGGCCCCGCTCAGATACGCAGTATTTT,CATRGPRSDTQYF
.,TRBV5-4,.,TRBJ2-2,TGTGCCTCCAGCGGGGAGCTGTTTTTT,CASSGELFF
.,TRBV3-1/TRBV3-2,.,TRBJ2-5,TGTGCCAGCAGCCAAGCTTGGGGGCAGGAGACCCAGTACTTC,CASSQAWGQETQYF
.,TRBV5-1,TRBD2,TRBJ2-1,TGCGCCAGCGGCCCTTTTGCGGGCGCCGGGAGGCGGGGCAATGAGCAGTTCTTC,CASGPFAGAGRRGNEQFF
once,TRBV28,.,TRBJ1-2,TGTGCCAGCAGATTAACCGGGACATCTAACTATGGCTACACCTTC,CASRLTGTSNYGYTF
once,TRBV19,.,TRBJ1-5,TGTGCCAGTAGTATGGGCGCTGGCAATCAGCCCCAGCATTTT,CASSMGAGNQPQHF
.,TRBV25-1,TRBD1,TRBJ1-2,TGTGCCAGCAGGGAAACCGGGACAGGTGGGGTTCGGGGCTATGGCTACACCTTC,CASRETGTGGVRGYGYTF
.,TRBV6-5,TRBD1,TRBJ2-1,TGTGCCAGCAGTAAGACAGGGGCGGATTACAATGAGCAGTTCTTC,CASSKTGADYNEQFF
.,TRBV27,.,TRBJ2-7,TGTGCCAGCAGTCGGGAAGGGGCGGGAATCTACGAGCAGTACTTC,CASSREGAGIYEQYF
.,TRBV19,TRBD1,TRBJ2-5,TGTGCCAGTAGTCCGACCAGAGTGGGGACAGGGGAGACCCAGTACTTC,CASSPTRVGTGETQYF